What follows describes a single T cell receptor (beta chain). Its antigen remains unknown. Method: immunoSEQ multiplex PCR; TCRdb's copy keeps in-frame clones and lacks some. The sample consists of about 63,000 clones, around 74% of them appearing once. Germline CDR1 SGHRS, CDR2 YFSETQ. The V segment lost 3 bases and the J segment 2 bases; nucleotides outside the gene matches: 4. The CDR3 has 15 residues. These data originate in a study of T cells in tumors after PD-1 blockade. Whole-study context: Patients had no prior checkpoint blockade, systemic immunosuppressants, or anti-cancer therapy within 4 weeks.

General study points: Some novel exhausted tumor clones appeared in pre-treatment blood, suggesting peripheral recruitment.

Input was roughly 550 ng to 6,004 ng of genomic DNA from tumor or blood. This receptor was identified in a human donor with basal cell carcinoma. The material was PBMCs, obtained after anti-PD-1 treatment. This chain links TRBV5-1 with TRBJ2-5, with 10 bases fitting TRBD1. The CDR3 nucleotides read TGCGCCAGCAGCTGGACAGGGGGAGGGCAAGAGACCCAGTACTTC. As protein: CASSWTGGGQETQYF.